The source of this TCR beta chain is a study of blood T cell repertoires in COVID-19. Study context: Acute-phase and convalescent COVID-19 samples originated in the United States, Italy and Spain.

The length of the CDR3 is 16 residues. J lost 5 bases, V lost 1 base, and 8 bases had no gene match. Germline values: CDR1 KGHSH, CDR2 LQKENI. The table came from immunoSEQ multiplex PCR; TCRdb's copy has only in-frame clones and leaves some out. The table records more than 300,000 clones, under 90% of them present only once. Participant reports of clinical history set cohort assignment. Sequenced material: PBMCs or T cells enriched from blood (not recorded which). V usage is TRBV18 and J usage is TRBJ1-1; 9 nucleotides agree with TRBD1. This receptor was identified in a woman aged 18-29 years who had recovered from COVID-19. The CDR3 coding sequence is TGTGCCAGCTCACCACAGGGACAGGGTAGGGGTACTGAAGCTTTCTTT. The encoded protein is CASSPQGQGRGTEAFF.